Detailed here is one TCR beta chain. This entry comes from a study of blood T cell repertoires in COVID-19. At the level of the study: Sources were T cells, B-cell-depleted T cells, or PBMCs; the material itself was cDNA or gDNA.

The germline V gene encodes CDR1 SGHTA and CDR2 FQGNSA. Trimming shortened V by 5 bases and J by 8 bases, and 12 bases separated the two germline ends. The CDR3 extends over 12 amino acids. It was during active infection that Seattle patients were enrolled and then longitudinally followed. Using immunoSEQ multiplex PCR, the repertoire was profiled, and TCRdb retains in-frame clones only, with some absent. The sample includes about 300,000 clones, approximately 90% of them seen just once. The chain is built from TRBV7-2 and TRBJ1-1; tentative D call: TRBD1 (5 bases). Sequenced input: peripheral blood. This clonotype was obtained from a woman between 45 and 65 years old with COVID-19, enrolled during active disease. The CDR3 region is CASSPNRQEAFF. The CDR3 DNA sequence: TGTGCCAGCAGCCCGAATAGACAGGAAGCTTTCTTT.